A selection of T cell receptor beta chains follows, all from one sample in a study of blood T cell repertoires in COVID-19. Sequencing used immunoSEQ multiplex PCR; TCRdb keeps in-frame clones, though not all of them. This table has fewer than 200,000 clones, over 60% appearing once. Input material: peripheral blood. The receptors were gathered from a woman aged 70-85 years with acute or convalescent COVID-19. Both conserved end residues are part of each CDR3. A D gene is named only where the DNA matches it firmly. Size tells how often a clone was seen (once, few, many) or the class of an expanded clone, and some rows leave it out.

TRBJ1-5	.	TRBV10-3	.	TGTGCCATCAGTGAGGACAGGAATAATCAGCCCCAGCATTTT	CAISEDRNNQPQHF
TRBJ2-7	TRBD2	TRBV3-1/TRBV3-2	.	TGTGCCAGCAGCCCTACTAGCGGGAGGGGGAGGGAGCAGTACTTC	CASSPTSGRGREQYF
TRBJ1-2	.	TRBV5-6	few	TGTGCCAGCAGCTTGGGGGGGCGAAACTATGGCTACACCTTC	CASSLGGRNYGYTF
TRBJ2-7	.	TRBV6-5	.	TGTGCCAGCAGGGTATTGCGAATCGGCGAGCAGTACTTC	CASRVLRIGEQYF
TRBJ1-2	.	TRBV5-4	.	TGTGCCAGCAGCTTGGCCGGTCAACAGGGTGGTTACACCTTC	CASSLAGQQGGYTF
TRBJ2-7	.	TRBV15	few	TGTGCCACCAGCAGAGAGGAAGAAAGCGACGAGCAGTACTTC	CATSREEESDEQYF
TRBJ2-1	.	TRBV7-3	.	TGTGCCAGCAGCTGGGGAGTGAGCTCCTACAATGAGCAGTTCTTC	CASSWGVSSYNEQFF
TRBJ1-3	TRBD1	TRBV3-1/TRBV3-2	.	TGTGCCAGCAGCCAAGTGATAGCGGGACAGCCTGGAAACACCATATATTTT	CASSQVIAGQPGNTIYF
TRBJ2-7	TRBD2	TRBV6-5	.	TGTGCCAGCAGAAAGCTAGCGGGAGGGCCCTACGAGCAGTACTTC	CASRKLAGGPYEQYF
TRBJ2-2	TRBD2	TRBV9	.	TGTGCCAGCAGCGTAGGGGCTAGCGGGAGAAGGGGAACGGACACCGGGGAGCTGTTTTTT	CASSVGASGRRGTDTGELFF
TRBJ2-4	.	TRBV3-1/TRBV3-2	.	TGTGCCAGCAGCCCAGAGGCGGCCCCAAGATCCGTTCAGTACTTC	CASSPEAAPRSVQYF
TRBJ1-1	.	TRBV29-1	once	TGCAGCGTTGAACTGGGGGCAGGGACTGAAGCTTTCTTT	CSVELGAGTEAFF
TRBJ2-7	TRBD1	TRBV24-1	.	TGTGCCACCAGTGATTGGACAGGGCACGAGCAGTACTTC	CATSDWTGHEQYF
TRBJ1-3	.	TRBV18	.	TGTGCCAGCTCACCTGGCTACGGGAGCTCTGGAAACACCATATATTTT	CASSPGYGSSGNTIYF
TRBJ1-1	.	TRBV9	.	TGTGCCAGCAGCGTAGTAGGGCAGGGTGAAGCTTTCTTT	CASSVVGQGEAFF
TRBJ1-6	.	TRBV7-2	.	TGTGCCAGCAGGGTGAGCTCCTATAATTCACCCCTCCACTTT	CASRVSSYNSPLHF
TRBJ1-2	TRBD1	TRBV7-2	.	TGTGCCAGCAGCGAACAGGGGCTCGTCAGCTACACCTTC	CASSEQGLVSYTF
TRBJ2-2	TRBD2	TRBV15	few	TGTGCCACCAAGAAGGGGGGACTAGCGGGAGAGAGCACCGGGGAGCTGTTTTTT	CATKKGGLAGESTGELFF
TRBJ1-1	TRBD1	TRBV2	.	TGTGCCAGCAGCCAGGGACAGGGGCCGAACACTGAAGCTTTCTTT	CASSQGQGPNTEAFF
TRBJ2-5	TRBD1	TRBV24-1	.	TGTGCCACAGCCAACAGGGGCGGGCAAGAGACCCAGTACTTC	CATANRGGQETQYF
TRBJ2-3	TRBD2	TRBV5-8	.	TGTGCCAGCAGCTTGAGGGGGACTAGTCAAAGTACGCAGTATTTT	CASSLRGTSQSTQYF
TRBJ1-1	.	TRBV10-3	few	TGTGCCGTCACGATCGGAGAGGGGAACACTGAAGCTTTCTTT	CAVTIGEGNTEAFF
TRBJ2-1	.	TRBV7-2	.	TGTGCCAGCAGCTCCGTTCCGCAGATCTCCTACAATGAGCAGTTCTTC	CASSSVPQISYNEQFF
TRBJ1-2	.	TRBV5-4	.	TGTGCCAGCAGCTTGGGTCAGGGAAAGGCGCGTGGCTACACCTTC	CASSLGQGKARGYTF
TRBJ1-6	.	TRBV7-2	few	TGTGCCAGCAGCACCGACAGCAGTAATTCACCCCTCCACTTT	CASSTDSSNSPLHF
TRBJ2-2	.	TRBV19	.	TGTGCCAGTAGTACCAGGCCTTGGACCGGGGAGCTGTTTTTT	CASSTRPWTGELFF
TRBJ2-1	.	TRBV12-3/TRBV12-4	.	TGTGCCAGCAGTTTCGTGTCGAACTTTGAGCAGTTCTTC	CASSFVSNFEQFF
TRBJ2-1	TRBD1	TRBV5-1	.	TGCGCCAGCAGCCTACTCCCGGGACAGGGGACGAGTGAGCAGTTCTTC	CASSLLPGQGTSEQFF
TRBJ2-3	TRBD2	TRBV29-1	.	TGCAGCGTTGAAGAGCTAGCGGGAGGTCGGGATAGCACAGATACGCAGTATTTT	CSVEELAGGRDSTDTQYF
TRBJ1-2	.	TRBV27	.	TGTGCCAGCAGTTTATCAGGGACATTTGGCGGCGGCTACACCTTC	CASSLSGTFGGGYTF
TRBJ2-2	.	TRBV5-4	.	TGTGCCAGCAGCTCCGCGGCCGGGGAGCTGTTTTTT	CASSSAAGELFF
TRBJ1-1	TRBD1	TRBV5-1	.	TGCGCCAGCAGCTTAACAGGGGGCTCGGGCACTGAAGCTTTCTTT	CASSLTGGSGTEAFF
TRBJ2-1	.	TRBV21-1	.	TGTGCCAGCAGCAACCCTTCTTTGCGGGAGGTATTCTTC	CASSNPSLREVFF
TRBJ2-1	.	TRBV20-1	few	TGCAGTGCCCCGACTAGAAATGAGCAGTTCTTC	CSAPTRNEQFF
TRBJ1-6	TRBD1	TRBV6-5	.	TGTGCCAGCAGGAGAGATCGGGACAGTCTTTCACCCCTCCACTTT	CASRRDRDSLSPLHF
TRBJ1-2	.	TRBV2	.	TGTGCCAGCAGTGAAGCGGTGCAGAGGATCTATGGCTACACCTTC	CASSEAVQRIYGYTF
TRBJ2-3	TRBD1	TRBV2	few	TGTGCCAGCTCGGGGACAGGGGGCACAGATACGCAGTATTTT	CASSGTGGTDTQYF
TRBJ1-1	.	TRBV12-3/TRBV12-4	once	TGTGCCAGCAGTTTACGAGGGAATACTGAAGCTTTCTTT	CASSLRGNTEAFF
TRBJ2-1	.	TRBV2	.	TGTGCCAGCAGTGGGAGACTAGGTCGAGGCAATGAGCAGTTCTTC	CASSGRLGRGNEQFF